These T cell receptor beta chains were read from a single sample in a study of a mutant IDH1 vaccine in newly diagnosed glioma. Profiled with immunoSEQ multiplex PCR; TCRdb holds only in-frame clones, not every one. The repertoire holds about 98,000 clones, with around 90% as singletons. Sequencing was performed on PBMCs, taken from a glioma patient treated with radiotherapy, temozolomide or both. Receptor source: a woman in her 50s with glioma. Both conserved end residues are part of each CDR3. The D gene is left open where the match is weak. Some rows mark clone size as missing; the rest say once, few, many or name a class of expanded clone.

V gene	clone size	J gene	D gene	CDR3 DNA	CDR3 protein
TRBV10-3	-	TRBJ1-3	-	TGTGCCATCAGCCCTCTAAAGTTTACCTCTGGAAACACCATATATTTT	CAISPLKFTSGNTIYF
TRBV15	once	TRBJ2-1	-	TGTGCCACCAGCATCCTGGGTTGGGGGGCAAACAATGAGCAGTTCTTC	CATSILGWGANNEQFF
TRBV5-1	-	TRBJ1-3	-	TGCGCCAGCAGCTTGACCCCGGGACAAGGGGACACCATATATTTT	CASSLTPGQGDTIYF
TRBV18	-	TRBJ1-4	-	TGTGCCAGCTCACCGCTTTTTATTGAAAAACTGTTTTTT	CASSPLFIEKLFF
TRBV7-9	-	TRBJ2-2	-	TGTGCCAGCAGCTTAAGTGGGGCGAACACCGGGGAGCTGTTTTTT	CASSLSGANTGELFF
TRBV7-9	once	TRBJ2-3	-	TGTGCCAGCAGCTACCCCTTGTCGGATACGCAGTATTTT	CASSYPLSDTQYF
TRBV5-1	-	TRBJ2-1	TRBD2	TGCGCCAGCAGCCATCAGCGGGAAAATGAGCAGTTCTTC	CASSHQRENEQFF
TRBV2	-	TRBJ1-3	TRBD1	TGTGCCAGCACCCAAGAGGACAGGGCGGATGGAAACACCATATATTTT	CASTQEDRADGNTIYF
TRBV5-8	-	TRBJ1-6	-	TGTGCCAGCGGGTTGGGGCGTTGGTCCTATAATTCACCCCTCCACTTT	CASGLGRWSYNSPLHF
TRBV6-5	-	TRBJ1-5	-	TGTGCCAGCAGTGAATCTGGGGGCGGTCAGCCCCAGCATTTT	CASSESGGGQPQHF
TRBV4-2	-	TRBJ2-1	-	TGTGCCAGCAGCCAAGATACCAGTGAGCAGTTCTTC	CASSQDTSEQFF
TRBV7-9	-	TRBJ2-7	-	TGTGCCAGCATCCGGGAGGGGGCGGTTAGTGAGCAGTACTTC	CASIREGAVSEQYF
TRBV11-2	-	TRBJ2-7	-	TGTGCCAGCAGCTTAGTTGGGAGCGGTTACGAGCAGTACTTC	CASSLVGSGYEQYF
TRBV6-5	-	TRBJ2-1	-	TGTGCCAGCAGTTACTCCGCCACGGGGGAGCAGTTCTTC	CASSYSATGEQFF
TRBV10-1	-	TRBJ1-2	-	TGCGCCAGCAGTGAGGGATCATATCACCGCCATAGCTATGGCTACACCTTC	CASSEGSYHRHSYGYTF
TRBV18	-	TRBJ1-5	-	TGTGCCAGCTCACCGGGGGCTAGCCAGCCCCAGCATTTT	CASSPGASQPQHF
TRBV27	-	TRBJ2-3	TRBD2	TGTGCCAGCAGTTTATCCAGGACTAGCAGAAGGGCAGATACGCAGTATTTT	CASSLSRTSRRADTQYF
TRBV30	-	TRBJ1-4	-	TGTGCCTGGAGTGTACCCGTGACAGTCGATGAAAAACTGTTTTTT	CAWSVPVTVDEKLFF
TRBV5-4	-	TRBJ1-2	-	TGTGCCAGCAGCTTGACAGCTAACTATGGCTACACCTTC	CASSLTANYGYTF
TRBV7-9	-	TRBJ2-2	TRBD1	TGTGCCAGCCCCTCGGGACAGGGGTGGGCCGGGGAGCTGTTTTTT	CASPSGQGWAGELFF
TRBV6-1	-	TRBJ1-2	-	TGTGCCAGCACCGACACGGAGTTTTATGGCTACACCTTC	CASTDTEFYGYTF
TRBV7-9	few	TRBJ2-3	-	TGTGCCAGCAGCAGACAGACAGATACGCAGTATTTT	CASSRQTDTQYF
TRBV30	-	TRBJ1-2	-	TGTGCCTGGAGTCAGGGCATCTATGGCTACACCTTC	CAWSQGIYGYTF